The 3 T cell receptor beta chains reported below all come from one sample, sequenced in a study of blood T cells in healthy people across ages. Combining a sample-barcoded 5' primer with a J-beta primer mix, a second PCR ran for 7 to 11 cycles. TCRdb analysed the 5' RACE reads with MiXCR anew, one entry per CDR3 protein. This table holds 650,000 to 700,000 distinct CDR3 sequences, about 30% found once. The sample taken for sequencing was blood. Receptors originate from an elderly woman in good health.

As concerns this clonotype: Being one base from a much bigger clone, this may be a read error. The chain has TRBV7-7 and TRBJ2-5; 10 nucleotides align to TRBD2. The germline gives CDR1 SSHAT, CDR2 FNYEAQ (reference sequence). The CDR3 is 18 residues long. CDR3 sequence: CASSSVSGGGKTQGTQYF. In DNA, the CDR3 is TGTGCTAGCAGTTCGGTCAGCGGGGGGGGTAAAACTCAAGGGACCCAGTACTTC. Based on the CDR3 plus reference TRBV7-7 and TRBJ2-5, the full variable domain is GAGVSQSPRYKVTKRGQDVTLRCDPISSHATLYWYQQALGQGPEFLTYFNYEAQPDKSGLPSDRFSAERPEGSISTLTIQRTEQRDSAMYRCASSSVSGGGKTQGTQYFGPGTRLLVL.

This clonotype showed up many times. This chain links TRBV7-2 with TRBJ2-5; 8 nucleotides line up with TRBD1. This CDR3 comprises 15 residues. Germline loops: CDR1 SGHTA, CDR2 FQGNSA. The V segment lost 0 bases and the J segment 3 bases; nucleotides outside the gene matches: 3. Here the CDR3 DNA reads TGTGCCAGCAGCTTAGCGGGACAGGAAGAAGAGACCCAGTACTTC. Residues: CASSLAGQEEETQYF.

The table lists this clonotype with a few counts. J is TRBJ1-6 and V is TRBV10-3; D is undetermined. The CDR3 is 14 residues long. Trimming took off 3 bases at V and 3 bases at J, with 6 bases between the two ends. Germline values: CDR1 ENHRY, CDR2 SYGVKD. The CDR3 nucleotides read TGTGCCATCAGTGACGGAAGCTATAATTCACCCCTCCACTTT. It codes for CAISDGSYNSPLHF.